Described below is a single TCR beta chain sequence and its context. This clone was seen a few times. Its antigen is currently not known. No much larger clonotype is one base removed from it; base qualities were not supplied. This sample is drawn from a study of cytomegalovirus exposure and HLA in healthy donors (dated by TCRdb to the late 2010s). Notes on the research overall: In an earlier analysis of around 540 of the donors, approximately 260 Gb of sequence data and 95 million to 130 million unique TCR beta sequences from roughly 180 million T cells were reported. About 300 gigabases of sequencing data and around 90 million unique TCR sequences made up an early release that covered around 640 HLA-typed donors. Of the roughly 400 genotyped donors, over 65% fell in the genetic ancestry cluster associated with self-reported Caucasian donors. The study aimed to test whether cataloging public T cell receptors could reveal signatures of past pathogen exposure. The study profiled the T cell repertoires of under 700 subjects by immunosequencing and related them to cytomegalovirus serostatus. Besides the first cohort of roughly 700 subjects, a separate validation cohort made up of over 100 different subjects was used. To predict cytomegalovirus infection status, the study brought together high-throughput TCR immunosequencing, statistical association of individual TCRs with disease status, and machine learning. In a later analysis, previously published TCR beta repertoires from 670 or so donors were re-analyzed and high-resolution HLA genotyping was added so that TCR occurrence patterns could be studied. Rather than drawing on any new phenotypic data, the later analysis identified candidate immune exposures from TCR beta sequences and the way those sequences occurred across donors. In an earlier analysis of over 550 of the donors, high-throughput TCR beta sequencing was used to judge whether each TCR beta V gene segment behaved as functional or pseudogenic. Donor age, sex, ethnicity and CMV serostatus were collected together with the repertoire data. Genome-wide SNP genotypes for about 60% of the 666 donors were used in a later genetic analysis, which treated that subset as a discovery cohort. Every discovery cohort repertoire had been produced on one sequencing platform. HLA typing included class I and class II loci at four-digit resolution. The number of typed donors differed by locus: about 620-630 for A, B, C, DRB1 and DQB1; about 520 for DQA1; some 610 for DPA1; and roughly 490 for DPB1. Four or five DR-DQ haplotypes were handled as single units for association and clustering because linkage in the cohort was strong. Among about 360 genotyped donors of the cohort, an average of about 240,000 unique TCR beta nucleotide sequences were sequenced per donor, about a sixth of them non-productive.

What the work shows at the level of the full study, not this receptor alone: In vitro tests confirmed that a few of the cytomegalovirus-associated TCR beta chains recognize cytomegalovirus antigens. A later analysis found that HLA-associated TCR beta chains were more clonally expanded and had lower generation probabilities than equally common non-associated chains. CMV serostatus was the only immune exposure information available for the cohort. The cohort was sequenced for TCR beta chains only, and without alpha or paired-chain data the features that could be detected were limited. The sequencing pipeline was judged likely to have produced a cluster of highly shared sequence variants as a technical artifact. Specific HLA alleles were associated with 15,000 to 20,000 TCR beta sequences at a false discovery rate of 0.05 in a later analysis. Correlated functional status among segregating V segments might be attributable to linkage disequilibrium, but an unknown experimental factor could not be ruled out. Most TCR sequences were observed very rarely across donors, whereas some public TCRs were present in many individuals. Strong co-occurrence of HLA alleles, especially DR and DQ, made assigning TCR associations to individual alleles difficult. A further reported finding was that TCR beta sequences accurately predicted the HLA-A and HLA-B alleles for most subjects in the first cohort. In a later genetic analysis, a missense DCLRE1C variant was associated with V-gene and J-gene trimming of TCR beta chains, and the association was replicated in an independent cohort. Some IMGT-functional V segments, including TRBV6-2 and TRBV6-3, could not be distinguished by the 87-base-pair reads and were therefore excluded. The authors suggested that the approach could potentially be generalized to other disease states and immunological phenotypes. Sequencing depth was assumed to be roughly uniform across donors in the presence/absence analyses, though that assumption may not hold. A later analysis reported that several top co-occurrence clusters appeared linked to parvovirus B19, influenza, CMV and Epstein-Barr virus. In a later analysis, TCR association rates were found to vary across HLA loci, with the most associated TCRs seen for DRB1 alleles and the fewest for HLA-C alleles. In an earlier analysis of some 500 of the donors, most TCR beta V segments were observed in productive rearrangements about 87% or about 30% of the time, broadly matching IMGT annotations. The classifier was reported to diagnose cytomegalovirus status with high specificity and sensitivity in both the original and validation cohorts. In the study, 164 TCR beta chains were listed as associated with cytomegalovirus. Because counts were too low, seventeen rarely observed V segments, including chromosome 9 orphons, were excluded from the earlier analysis of around 590 of the donors. Because HLA typing was missing for some donors at each locus, association tests included only the typed subset. Compared with the 666-donor mean, donors in an Asian-associated ancestry cluster had fewer N-insertions in productive TCRs, according to a later genetic analysis. According to a later analysis, most CMV-associated TCR beta chains appeared to be HLA-restricted, and the HLA associations seemed to be driven largely by CMV exposure.

V is cut back by 3 bases and J by 0 bases, with 5 bases in the junction unmatched. Reading the germline V gene gives CDR1 MGHDK and CDR2 SYGVNS. CDR3 length: 16 amino acids, cysteine to phenylalanine. The DNA shown is the 48-base CDR3, in frame from base 1. In total, more than 500 healthy bone marrow donors made up the cohort. Cohort members were all nominally healthy when sampled, although unrecorded immune exposures were likely present. The donor was CMV seronegative and was included in the group of 352 seronegative cohort members. Each donor provided a peripheral blood sample, and peripheral blood mononuclear cells were used for TCR beta sequencing. Genomic DNA extraction from the blood cell samples was performed with the Qiagen DNeasy Blood Extraction Kit. To prepare the library, the immunoSEQ multiplex PCR assay was applied. For the multiplex PCR, a mixture combining 60 forward primers for TCR Vbeta segments and 13 reverse primers for TCR Jbeta segments was used. A multiplex PCR assay on genomic DNA amplified the CDR3 region of rearranged TCR beta genes. The amplified TCR beta libraries were sequenced on the Illumina HiSeq System as 87-base-pair reads. The original methods were these. In a later analysis, 70 million to 95 million unique TCR beta chains were counted across the roughly 700 repertoires, and approximately 9.9 million of these chains were shared by at least two donors. Raw reads were error-corrected and collapsed into unique sequences by a nearest-neighbor algorithm in which closely related sequences were merged to remove PCR and sequencing errors. V, D and J gene segments were assigned by aligning CDR3 sequences to IMGT reference sequences. For a sequence to be retained, a match of at least six nucleotides was required to both a V gene segment and a J gene segment. A rearrangement counted as productive if the CDR3 had no stop codons and remained in frame with V and J, and every other rearrangement counted as non-productive. Following IMGT convention, CDR3 was defined as the stretch from the second conserved V-encoded cysteine up to the conserved J-encoded phenylalanine. The earlier analysis of about 560 of the donors excluded any sequence lacking an unambiguous match to a single V gene segment. An earlier analysis of a few hundred of the donors called V segments functional above 56.7% productive rearrangements and segregating when the between-donor standard deviation exceeded 5%. A statistical classification framework was built for diagnosing cytomegalovirus status from the catalog of TCR beta chain sequences. In a later analysis, TCR nucleotide sequences were compared against IMGT/GENE-DB human TR gene sequences so that V and J genes could be assigned. In a later analysis, CDR3 sequences and most-parsimonious VDJ recombination scenarios were assigned using the TCRdist pipeline. In a later analysis, every TCR beta chain was defined by the combination of its CDR3 amino acid sequence and its V-gene family, and reads without a unique V-gene family were dropped. To address suspected cross-contamination and a sequencing artifact, a later analysis removed approximately 600 highly shared, low-generation-probability nucleotide sequences. In a later analysis, a clonal expansion index was calculated for each public chain from normalized within-repertoire ranks of inferred template counts. In a later analysis, generation probabilities were computed using a VDJ recombination model fitted to out-of-frame rearrangements, and the results were checked against IGoR. In a later analysis, hypergeometric tests were used to score TCR-TCR, TCR-HLA and TCR-CMV co-occurrence, with a repertoire-size bias correction applied to TCR pairs. False discovery rates were estimated in a later analysis by permuting HLA or CMV assignments 20 times. A later analysis grouped co-occurring TCRs with DBSCAN, adding TCRdist sequence similarity when clustering within HLA-allele-positive subsets. Co-occurrence clustering excluded repertoires with fewer than 30,000 or more than 120,000 public chains, plus five with anomalous nucleotide sharing. Drawn from immuneACCESS, this table holds only the in-frame rearrangements with V and J called that TCRdb kept. Clones are partly lost; checked studies trace under half to an unresolved V gene and leave the rest unexplained. The DNA was the basis for D and trimming; V, J and clone size are from that table. The sample table shows roughly 150,000 clones, and 75% to 90% are seen once. The ten largest clones add up to around 2.3% of the sample.

Sequenced sample: PBMCs. The sequence was obtained from a male donor in good health and CMV-seronegative. The rearrangement combines TRBV25-1 with TRBJ2-4; 7 bases in the middle match TRBD2. The DNA sequence is TGTGCCAGCAGTGAGTCGGGGGGACTAGCCAAAAACATTCAGTACTTC. Its coded protein is CASSESGGLAKNIQYF. The entire variable domain, with the stretches around the CDR3 drawn from the reference TRBV25-1 and TRBJ2-4 proteins, is EADIYQTPRYLVIGTGKKITLECSQTMGHDKMYWYQQDPGMELHLIHYSYGVNSTEKGDLSSESTVSRIRTEHFPLTLESARPSHTSQYLCASSESGGLAKNIQYFGAGTRLSVL.